The sequence of this T cell receptor beta chain was determined in a study of blood T cells in healthy people across ages. Study outcomes and limitations: Shifts in expanded clonotypes may have been confounded by donor CMV status, which was unknown. Age advanced and TCR beta diversity per million T cells fell, roughly linearly.

The germline V gene encodes CDR1 DFQATT and CDR2 SNEGSKA (reference sequence). Germline trimming cut 6 bases from V and 7 bases from J; bases unmatched to any gene: 9. The CDR3 runs to 14 residues. It was with a sample-barcoded 5' primer and a J-beta primer mix that a second PCR of about 7 to 12 cycles was run. TCRdb itself ran the 5' RACE reads through MiXCR, one entry per CDR3 protein. Here the sample spans fewer than 2 million distinct CDR3 sequences, roughly two fifths being singletons. On this clonotype: Antigen unknown.

This sequence was found in a human donor in good health. Sequenced material: blood. V is TRBV20-1 and J is TRBJ1-5, with 10 bases fitting TRBD1. The CDR3 protein is CSAMTGGEGQPQHF. The CDR3 coding sequence is TGCAGTGCCATGACAGGGGGCGAGGGGCAGCCCCAGCATTTT.